This T cell receptor (beta chain) was observed in a study of Tregs in tolerant kidney transplant recipients. The table came from immunoSEQ multiplex PCR; TCRdb's copy has only in-frame clones and leaves some out. The sample gives 90,000 to 150,000 clones, almost 95% of which show up once; nearly 0.6% is in the top ten. Germline CDR1 is SGDLS and CDR2 is YYNGEE. V was pared by 0 bases and J by 0 bases, with 12 bases between. CDR3 length equals 16 residues. Sequencing input: CD4+ T cells from blood. The TCR comes from a human donor in good health. The chain is built from TRBV9 and TRBJ1-1; maybe TRBD1 (6 bases). The CDR3: CASSVAGGQMNTEAFF. The CDR3 DNA sequence: TGTGCCAGCAGCGTAGCCGGGGGCCAGATGAACACTGAAGCTTTCTTT.